This paragraph reports one T cell receptor (beta chain). V lost 6 bases, J lost 6 bases, and 7 bases stayed unmatched. The CDR3 loop spans 13 amino acids. Germline V CDR1 and CDR2: MNHEY, SMNVEV (reference sequence). The immunoSEQ assay was v3. Repertoires were generated with immunoSEQ multiplex PCR, while TCRdb's copy carries only in-frame clones and drops some. The data contain 50,000 to 60,000 clones, 81% of them singletons. Sample time point: pre-treatment sample, taken before nivolumab and TIL therapy. These data originate in a study of TIL therapy for anti-PD-1-resistant metastatic lung cancer. Turning to the study itself: Median tumor mutation burden was under 1.9 mutations per megabase.

The sample in question was blood, obtained at baseline. This TCR was sampled from a person aged 25-80 years with non-small cell lung cancer. The genes are TRBV27 and TRBJ1-2; TRBD1 agrees at 7 bases. CDR3: CASRFSGGNGYTF. CDR3 coding DNA: TGTGCCAGCAGATTTTCAGGGGGGAATGGCTACACCTTC.